This T cell receptor beta chain was profiled in a study of T cells after yellow fever vaccination. Findings and limits, study-wide: Weaker overall, the secondary response nonetheless peaked faster (day 5 versus 15). It was a small share of clonotypes that appeared in both CD4 and CD8 compartments. Most clones from primary vaccination resurfaced after the booster (about 95% CD4, 75% to 90% CD8).

TCRdb re-analysed the 5' RACE reads in MiXCR, keeping a single row per CDR3 protein. Among more than 250,000 distinct CDR3 sequences listed, 6.8% were seen once. This clonotype has more than one count but fewer than ten. Its antigen is still unknown. Trimming took off 8 bases at V and 2 bases at J, with 15 bases between the two ends. The germline CDR1 and CDR2 sequences are MNHEY and SVGEGT. The CDR3 covers 14 residues. The receptor was derived from a man between 18 and 29 years old who received the YFV17D yellow fever vaccine. This sample comprised PBMCs, obtained about 49 days after the first yellow fever vaccination. The chain recombines TRBV6-2 or TRBV6-3 with TRBJ2-5; D remains unclear. Here the CDR3 reads CASVLATGQETQYF. As DNA, the CDR3 is TGTGCCAGCGTATTGGCTACCGGACAAGAGACCCAGTACTTC.